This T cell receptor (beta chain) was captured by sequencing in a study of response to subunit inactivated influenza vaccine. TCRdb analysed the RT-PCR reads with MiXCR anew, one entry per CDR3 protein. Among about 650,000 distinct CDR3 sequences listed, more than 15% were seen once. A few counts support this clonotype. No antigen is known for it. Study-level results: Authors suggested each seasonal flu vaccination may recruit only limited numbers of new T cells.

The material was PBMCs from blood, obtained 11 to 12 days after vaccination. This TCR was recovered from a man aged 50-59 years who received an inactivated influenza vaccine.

CDR3 protein: CASSFNPGQVYNEQFF. The CDR3 DNA reads as TGCGCCAGCAGCTTTAATCCGGGACAGGTTTACAATGAGCAGTTCTTC. The chain carries TRBV5-1 and TRBJ2-1, with 8 nucleotides matching TRBD1. CDR3 length: 16 residues. The junction had 8 bases not matched to a gene; V was cut back by 2 bases and J by 4 bases. Germline CDR1 is SGHRS and CDR2 is YFSETQ.